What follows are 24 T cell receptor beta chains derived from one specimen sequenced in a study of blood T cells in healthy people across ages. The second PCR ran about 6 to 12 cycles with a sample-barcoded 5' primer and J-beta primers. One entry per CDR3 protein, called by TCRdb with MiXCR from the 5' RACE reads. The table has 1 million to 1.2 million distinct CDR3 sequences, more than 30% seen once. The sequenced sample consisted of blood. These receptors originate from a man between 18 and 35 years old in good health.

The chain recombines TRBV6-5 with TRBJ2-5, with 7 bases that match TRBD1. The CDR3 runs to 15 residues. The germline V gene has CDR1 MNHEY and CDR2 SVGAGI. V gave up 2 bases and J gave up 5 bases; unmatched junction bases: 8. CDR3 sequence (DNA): TGTGCCAGCAGTTACCTGACAGGGATCGGTGAGACCCAGTACTTC. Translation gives CASSYLTGIGETQYF.

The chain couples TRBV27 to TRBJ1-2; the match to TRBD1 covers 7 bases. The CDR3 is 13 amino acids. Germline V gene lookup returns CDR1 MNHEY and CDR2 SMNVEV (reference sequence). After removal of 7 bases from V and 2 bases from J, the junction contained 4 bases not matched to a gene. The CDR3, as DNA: TGTGCCAGCACGACAGGGTCCAACTATGGCTACACCTTC. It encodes CASTTGSNYGYTF.

CDR3 bases: TGTGCCAGCTCACGAAGTCAGCGGGATACGCAGTATTTT. It codes for CASSRSQRDTQYF. V and J are TRBV18 and TRBJ2-3; tentatively, D is TRBD2 (5 bases). CDR1 and CDR2 (germline): KGHSH, LQKENI. V lost 4 bases and J 6 bases, leaving 11 bases between the germline ends. The CDR3 spans 13 residues.

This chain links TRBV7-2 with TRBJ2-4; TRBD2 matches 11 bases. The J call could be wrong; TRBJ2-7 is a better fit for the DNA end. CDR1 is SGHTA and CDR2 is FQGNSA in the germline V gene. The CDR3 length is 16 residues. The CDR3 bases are TGTGCCAGCAGCTTAGCCACTAGCGGGGGCCAGTACGAGCAGTACTTC. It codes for CASSLATSGGQYEQYF.

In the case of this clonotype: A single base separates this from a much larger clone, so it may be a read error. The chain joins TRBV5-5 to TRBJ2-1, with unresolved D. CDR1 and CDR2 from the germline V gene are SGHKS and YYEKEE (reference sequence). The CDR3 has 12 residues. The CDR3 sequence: CASSSGNNGQFF. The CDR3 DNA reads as TGTGCCAGCAGCTCCGGAAACAATGGGCAGTTCTTC.

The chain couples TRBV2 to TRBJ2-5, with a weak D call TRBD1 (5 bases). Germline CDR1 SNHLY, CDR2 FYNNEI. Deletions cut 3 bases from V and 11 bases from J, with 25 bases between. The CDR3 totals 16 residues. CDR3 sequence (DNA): TGTGCCAGCAGTGAGTCGTTTGCCAGGCCAGGGAATGAGCAGTACTTC. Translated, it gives CASSESFARPGNEQYF.

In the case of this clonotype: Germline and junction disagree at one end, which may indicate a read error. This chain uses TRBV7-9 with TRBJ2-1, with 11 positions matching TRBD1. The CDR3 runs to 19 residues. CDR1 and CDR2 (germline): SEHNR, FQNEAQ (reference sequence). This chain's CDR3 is CVSSPNYPGQGVLYNEQFF. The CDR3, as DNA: TGTGTCAGCAGCCCAAACTACCCGGGACAGGGGGTTCTCTACAATGAGCAGTTCTTC.

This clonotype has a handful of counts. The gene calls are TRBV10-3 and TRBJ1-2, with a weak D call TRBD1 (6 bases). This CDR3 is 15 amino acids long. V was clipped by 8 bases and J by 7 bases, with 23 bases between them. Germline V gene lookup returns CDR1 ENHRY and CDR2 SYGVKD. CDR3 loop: CAIGASTGMFGGYTF. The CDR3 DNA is TGTGCCATCGGGGCGTCCACAGGGATGTTCGGTGGCTACACCTTC.

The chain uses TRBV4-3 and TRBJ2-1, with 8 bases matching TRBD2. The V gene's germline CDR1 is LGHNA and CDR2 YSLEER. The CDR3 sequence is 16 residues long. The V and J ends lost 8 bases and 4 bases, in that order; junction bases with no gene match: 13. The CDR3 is CASGPMSAGAYNEQFF. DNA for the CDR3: TGCGCCAGCGGCCCCATGTCAGCGGGGGCTTACAATGAGCAGTTCTTC.

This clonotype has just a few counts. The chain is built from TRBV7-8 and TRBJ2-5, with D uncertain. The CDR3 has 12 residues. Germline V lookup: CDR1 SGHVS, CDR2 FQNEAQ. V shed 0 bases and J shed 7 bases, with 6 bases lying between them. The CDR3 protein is CASSLAVRTQYF. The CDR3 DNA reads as TGTGCCAGCAGCTTAGCGGTCAGGACCCAGTACTTC.

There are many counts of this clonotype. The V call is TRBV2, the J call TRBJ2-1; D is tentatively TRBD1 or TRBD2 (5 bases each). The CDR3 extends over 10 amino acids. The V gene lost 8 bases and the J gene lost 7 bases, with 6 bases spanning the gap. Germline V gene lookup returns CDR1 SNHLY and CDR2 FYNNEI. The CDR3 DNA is TGTGCCAGCGAGGGGAATGAGCAGTTCTTC. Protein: CASEGNEQFF.

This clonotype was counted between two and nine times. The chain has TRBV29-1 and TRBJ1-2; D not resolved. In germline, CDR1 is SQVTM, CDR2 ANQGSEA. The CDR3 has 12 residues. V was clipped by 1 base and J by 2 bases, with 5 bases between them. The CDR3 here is CSVEGRNYGYTF. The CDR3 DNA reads TGCAGCGTTGAAGGCCGAAACTATGGCTACACCTTC.

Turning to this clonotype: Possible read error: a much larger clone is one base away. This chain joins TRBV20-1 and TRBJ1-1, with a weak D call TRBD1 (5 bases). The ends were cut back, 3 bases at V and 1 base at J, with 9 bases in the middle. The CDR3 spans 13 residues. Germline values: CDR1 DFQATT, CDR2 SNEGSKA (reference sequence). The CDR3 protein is CSARARENTEAFF. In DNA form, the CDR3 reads TGCAGTGCTAGGGCCAGGGAGAACACTGAAGCTTTCTTT.

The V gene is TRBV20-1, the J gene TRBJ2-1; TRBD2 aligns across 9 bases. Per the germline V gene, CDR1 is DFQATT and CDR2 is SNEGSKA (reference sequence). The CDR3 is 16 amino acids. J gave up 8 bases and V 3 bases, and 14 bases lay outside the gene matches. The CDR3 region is CSASALTGLAIDEQFF. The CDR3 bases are TGCAGTGCTAGTGCCTTAACGGGACTAGCTATCGATGAGCAGTTCTTC.

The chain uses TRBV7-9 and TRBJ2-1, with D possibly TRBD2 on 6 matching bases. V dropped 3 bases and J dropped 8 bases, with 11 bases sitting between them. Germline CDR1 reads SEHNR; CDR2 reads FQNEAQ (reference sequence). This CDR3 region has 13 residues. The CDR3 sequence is CASSFGPGDEQFF. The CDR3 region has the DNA TGTGCCAGCAGCTTTGGGCCGGGGGATGAGCAGTTCTTC.

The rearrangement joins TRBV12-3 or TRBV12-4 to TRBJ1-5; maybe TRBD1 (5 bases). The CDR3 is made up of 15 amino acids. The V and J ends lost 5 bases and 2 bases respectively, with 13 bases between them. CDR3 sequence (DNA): TGTGCCAGCAGTCCCCCGGGGCTGGGCAATCAGCCCCAGCATTTT. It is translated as CASSPPGLGNQPQHF.

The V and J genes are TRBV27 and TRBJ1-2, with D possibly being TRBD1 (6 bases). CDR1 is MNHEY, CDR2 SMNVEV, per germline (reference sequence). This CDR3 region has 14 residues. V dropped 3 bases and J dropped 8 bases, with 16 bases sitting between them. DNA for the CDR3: TGTGCCAGCAGTTTGTTACAGGGAGCAGAGGGCTACACCTTC. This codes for CASSLLQGAEGYTF.

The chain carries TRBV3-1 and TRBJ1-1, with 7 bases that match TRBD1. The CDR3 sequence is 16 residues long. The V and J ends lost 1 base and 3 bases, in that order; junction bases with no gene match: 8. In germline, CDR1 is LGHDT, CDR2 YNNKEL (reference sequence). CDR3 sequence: CASSQVNRGPYTEAFF. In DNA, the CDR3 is TGTGCCAGCAGCCAAGTGAACAGGGGCCCTTACACTGAAGCTTTCTTT.

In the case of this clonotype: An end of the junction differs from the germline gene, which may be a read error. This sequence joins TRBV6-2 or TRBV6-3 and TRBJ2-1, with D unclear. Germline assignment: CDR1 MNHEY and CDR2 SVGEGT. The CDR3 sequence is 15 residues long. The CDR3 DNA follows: TGTGTCAGCAGGCCTCAAAAAGAACCCTACAATGAGCAGTTCTTC. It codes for CVSRPQKEPYNEQFF.

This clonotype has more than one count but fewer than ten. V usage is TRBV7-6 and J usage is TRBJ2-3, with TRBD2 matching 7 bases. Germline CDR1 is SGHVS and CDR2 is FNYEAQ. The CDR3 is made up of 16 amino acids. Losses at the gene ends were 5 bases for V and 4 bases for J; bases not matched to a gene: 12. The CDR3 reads CASSLRLAVVADTQYF. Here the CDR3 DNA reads TGTGCCAGCAGCCTTAGACTAGCCGTTGTCGCAGATACGCAGTATTTT.

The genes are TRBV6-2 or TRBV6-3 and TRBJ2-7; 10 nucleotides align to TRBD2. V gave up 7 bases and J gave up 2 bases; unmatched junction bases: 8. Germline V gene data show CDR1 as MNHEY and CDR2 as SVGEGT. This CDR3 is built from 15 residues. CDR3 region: CASTLLAGDTYEQYF. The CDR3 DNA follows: TGTGCCAGCACCCTCCTAGCGGGGGATACCTACGAGCAGTACTTC.

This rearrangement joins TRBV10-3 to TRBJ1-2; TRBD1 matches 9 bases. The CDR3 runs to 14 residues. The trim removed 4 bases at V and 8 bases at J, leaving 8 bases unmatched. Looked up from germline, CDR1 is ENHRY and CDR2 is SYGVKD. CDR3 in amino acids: CAISVPGQGWGYTF. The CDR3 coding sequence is TGTGCCATCAGTGTCCCGGGACAGGGATGGGGCTACACCTTC.

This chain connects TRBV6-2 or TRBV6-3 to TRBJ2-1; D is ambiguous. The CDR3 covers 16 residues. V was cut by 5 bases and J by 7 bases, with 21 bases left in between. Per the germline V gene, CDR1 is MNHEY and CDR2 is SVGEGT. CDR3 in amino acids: CASSQYPGPTRNEQFF. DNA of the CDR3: TGTGCCAGCAGTCAGTACCCGGGCCCTACGCGGAATGAGCAGTTCTTC.

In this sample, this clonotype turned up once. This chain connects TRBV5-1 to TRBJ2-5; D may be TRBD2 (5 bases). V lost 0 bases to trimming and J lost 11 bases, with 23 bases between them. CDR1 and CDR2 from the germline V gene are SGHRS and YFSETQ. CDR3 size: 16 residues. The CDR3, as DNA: TGCGCCAGCAGCTTGGTTCCGGGAAATTTCTACAATGAGCAGTACTTC. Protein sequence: CASSLVPGNFYNEQYF.